What follows describes a single TCR beta chain. In the same sample, other DNA sequences code for this CDR3. This record belongs to a study of blood T cell repertoires in COVID-19. Looking at the study overall: The United States, Italy and Spain provided the acute and convalescent COVID-19 samples.

TCRdb's table, derived via immunoSEQ multiplex PCR, lists solely in-frame clones and lacks some. This sample yields 330,000 or so clones, of which 88% are seen a single time; less than 5.5% belongs to the top ten. The ends were cut back, 3 bases at V and 3 bases at J, with 5 bases in the middle. Germline V lookup: CDR1 KGHDR, CDR2 SFDVKD. The CDR3 has 13 amino acids. The gene calls are TRBV24-1 and TRBJ2-1; unclear D gene. The sequenced sample was PBMCs or T cells enriched from blood (not recorded which). This clonotype originated in a man younger than 40 who had recovered from COVID-19. The CDR3 here is CATSDPVYNEQFF. CDR3 coding DNA: TGTGCCACCAGTGATCCGGTCTACAATGAGCAGTTCTTC.